This entry lists 7 T cell receptor beta chains sequenced from one sample in a study of T cell changes during pregnancy in multiple sclerosis. Sequencing used immunoSEQ multiplex PCR; TCRdb keeps in-frame clones, though not all of them. Of approximately 130,000 clones in the sample, approximately 96% were seen once. Sequences were derived from peripheral blood, sampled after pregnancy. The origin of the receptors is a female donor with multiple sclerosis, enrolled in a pregnancy study.

The V and J genes are TRBV18 and TRBJ2-7, with 11 positions matching TRBD2. Trimming at V came to 6 bases and at J to 1 base, leaving 11 bases not matched to a gene. Germline loops: CDR1 KGHSH, CDR2 LQKENI. The CDR3 runs 17 residues. This CDR3 reads CASSPQIAGGHSYEQYF. In DNA, the CDR3 is TGTGCCAGCTCCCCTCAAATAGCGGGAGGGCATTCCTACGAGCAGTACTTC.

This clone was recorded once. The rearrangement joins TRBV6-5 to TRBJ2-1; possible D gene TRBD2, 5 bases. The CDR3 runs to 12 residues. The V end lost 7 bases, the J end lost 10 bases, and 14 bases lay between the germline ends. Germline V lookup: CDR1 MNHEY, CDR2 SVGAGI. The CDR3 is CASTSARREQFF. DNA of the CDR3: TGTGCCAGCACCTCGGCTAGGAGGGAGCAGTTCTTC.

The chain has TRBV29-1 and TRBJ1-1, with D unclear. The length of the CDR3 is 14 residues. CDR1 and CDR2 from the germline V gene are SQVTM and ANQGSEA. V lost 4 bases and J lost 2, with 14 bases in between. The CDR3 region has the DNA TGCAGCGTTGCTCGTCGGTCCTCAAACACTGAAGCTTTCTTT. Its protein product is CSVARRSSNTEAFF.

The V call is TRBV15, the J call TRBJ2-1; 9 bases agree with TRBD2. Trimming cost V 2 bases and J 4 bases; bases outside gene matches: 12. The germline gives CDR1 LNHNV, CDR2 YYDKDF (reference sequence). The CDR3 covers 18 residues. The CDR3 loop is CATSRHPLTSGLYNEQFF. The CDR3, as DNA: TGTGCCACCAGCAGACATCCCCTGACTAGCGGACTATACAATGAGCAGTTCTTC.

The chain combines TRBV4-3 with TRBJ1-2, with TRBD1 matching 7 bases. V gave up 2 bases and J gave up 3 bases; unmatched junction bases: 6. This CDR3 is built from 15 residues. Per germline, CDR1 LGHNA and CDR2 YSLEER. As DNA, the CDR3 is TGCGCCAGCAGCCAACGACTCACAGGGGACTATGGCTACACCTTC. This encodes CASSQRLTGDYGYTF.

The gene calls are TRBV19 and TRBJ2-5; perhaps TRBD2 as D (6 bases). Germline V lookup: CDR1 LNHDA, CDR2 SQIVND (reference sequence). The CDR3 runs 13 residues. V lost 3 bases and J 5 bases, leaving 10 bases between the germline ends. In nucleotides, the CDR3 is TGTGCCAGTAGTATCGGGGGTTTCGAGACCCAGTACTTC. As protein: CASSIGGFETQYF.

This sequence joins TRBV2 and TRBJ2-7, with no clear D. This CDR3 region has 13 residues. Germline V gene sequence: CDR1 SNHLY, CDR2 FYNNEI. The germline V and J ends were trimmed by 8 bases and 3 bases, with 14 bases remaining between them. The CDR3 spells CASSLGGFYEQYF. CDR3 DNA sequence: TGTGCCAGCTCCCTTGGCGGATTCTACGAGCAGTACTTC.